This T cell receptor (beta chain) was documented in a study of OX40 agonist ivuxolimab in advanced cancers. Whole-study results and caveats: Among T cells, CD8+ cells averaged more expanded clones than CD4+ cells. Expansion of clones was among the lowest in partial responders at 0.1-3.0 mg/kg. At 0.1 to 3.0 mg/kg and by week 6, clonal expansion occurred in CD4+ and CD8+ blood T cells.

A word on this clone: The antigen is not known.

The CDR3 runs 16 residues. V dropped 4 bases and J dropped 2; count of bases not matched to a gene: 11. Germline CDR1 is SGHTA and CDR2 is FQGNSA. TCRdb keeps only in-frame clones here, not all; method: immunoSEQ multiplex PCR. The table shows approximately 50,000 clones, with 84% occurring only once. The genes are TRBV7-2 and TRBJ2-7, with 7 bases aligning to TRBD2. The input for sequencing was CD4+ or CD8+ T cells sorted from blood, taken in a trial of the OX40 agonist ivuxolimab. The TCR was taken from an adult with an advanced solid tumor such as melanoma, head and neck, liver or kidney cancer. The CDR3 nucleotides are TGTGCCAGCAGCTCCCTCGGGGGGAACACCGCCTACGAGCAGTACTTC. Translating gives CASSSLGGNTAYEQYF.